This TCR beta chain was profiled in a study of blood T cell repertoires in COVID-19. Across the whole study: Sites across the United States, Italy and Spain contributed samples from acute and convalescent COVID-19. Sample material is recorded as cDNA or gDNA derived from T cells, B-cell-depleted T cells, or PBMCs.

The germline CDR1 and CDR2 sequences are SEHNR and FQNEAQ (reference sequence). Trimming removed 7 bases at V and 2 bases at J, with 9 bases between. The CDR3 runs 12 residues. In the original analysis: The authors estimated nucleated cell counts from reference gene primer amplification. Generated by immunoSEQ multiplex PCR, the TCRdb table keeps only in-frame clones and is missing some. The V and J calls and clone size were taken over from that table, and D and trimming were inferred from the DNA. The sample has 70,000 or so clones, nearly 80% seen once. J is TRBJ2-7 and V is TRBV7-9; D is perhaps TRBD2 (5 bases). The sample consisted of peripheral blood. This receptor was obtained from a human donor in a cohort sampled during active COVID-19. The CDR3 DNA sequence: TGTGCCAGCACGCCCGGGACCTACGAGCAGTACTTC. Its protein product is CASTPGTYEQYF.